The 5 T cell receptor beta chains reported below all come from one sample, sequenced in a study of blood T cell repertoires in COVID-19. Assay used: immunoSEQ multiplex PCR; TCRdb lists only in-frame clones, some missing. The sample records under 150,000 clones, around nine tenths being singletons. The sequencing sample was made of peripheral blood. Receptors originate from a middle-aged woman with acute or convalescent COVID-19.

The chain combines TRBV2 with TRBJ1-1; TRBD1 matches 8 bases. V dropped 4 bases and J dropped 0; count of bases not matched to a gene: 10. The CDR3 extends over 17 amino acids. Germline CDR1 SNHLY, CDR2 FYNNEI. Here the CDR3 DNA reads TGTGCCAGCAGTGGAGGGACAGGTGGGGGTATGAACACTGAAGCTTTCTTT. Amino acids: CASSGGTGGGMNTEAFF.

This clone was picked up one time. The J gene is TRBJ1-2, the V gene TRBV30; no firm D call. This CDR3 spans 13 amino acids. V was pared by 0 bases and J by 6 bases, with 11 bases between. Per germline, CDR1 GTSNPN and CDR2 SVGIG (reference sequence). The CDR3 DNA sequence: TGTGCCTGGAGTGTTGGGGAGGGCCATGGCTACACCTTC. This codes for CAWSVGEGHGYTF.

The V call is TRBV24-1, the J call TRBJ1-2; D is uncertain. This CDR3 region has 14 residues. Germline-derived CDR1 and CDR2 are KGHDR and SFDVKD. V lost 1 base and J 2 bases, leaving 7 bases between the germline ends. CDR3 residues: CATSDFTQNYGYTF. The CDR3 bases are TGTGCCACCAGTGATTTTACACAGAACTATGGCTACACCTTC.

This chain connects TRBV7-3 to TRBJ1-1; 7 nucleotides line up with TRBD1. The CDR3 runs 14 residues. Germline lookup yields CDR1 SGHTA and CDR2 FQGTGA. V gave up 4 bases and J gave up 4 bases; unmatched junction bases: 6. The CDR3 coding sequence is TGTGCCAGCAGCTCGACAGGGTCGGGCACTGAAGCTTTCTTT. It yields the protein CASSSTGSGTEAFF.

This clone was seen just once. Here the CDR3 DNA reads TGTGCCAGCAGTTTTGGGCCCGGGGAGCTGTTTTTT. Translating it yields CASSFGPGELFF. The J gene is TRBJ2-2, the V gene TRBV12-3 or TRBV12-4; D gene ambiguous. The CDR3 runs to 12 residues. Between the trimmed V and J ends, which lost 3 bases and 6 bases, there was a span of 5 bases.